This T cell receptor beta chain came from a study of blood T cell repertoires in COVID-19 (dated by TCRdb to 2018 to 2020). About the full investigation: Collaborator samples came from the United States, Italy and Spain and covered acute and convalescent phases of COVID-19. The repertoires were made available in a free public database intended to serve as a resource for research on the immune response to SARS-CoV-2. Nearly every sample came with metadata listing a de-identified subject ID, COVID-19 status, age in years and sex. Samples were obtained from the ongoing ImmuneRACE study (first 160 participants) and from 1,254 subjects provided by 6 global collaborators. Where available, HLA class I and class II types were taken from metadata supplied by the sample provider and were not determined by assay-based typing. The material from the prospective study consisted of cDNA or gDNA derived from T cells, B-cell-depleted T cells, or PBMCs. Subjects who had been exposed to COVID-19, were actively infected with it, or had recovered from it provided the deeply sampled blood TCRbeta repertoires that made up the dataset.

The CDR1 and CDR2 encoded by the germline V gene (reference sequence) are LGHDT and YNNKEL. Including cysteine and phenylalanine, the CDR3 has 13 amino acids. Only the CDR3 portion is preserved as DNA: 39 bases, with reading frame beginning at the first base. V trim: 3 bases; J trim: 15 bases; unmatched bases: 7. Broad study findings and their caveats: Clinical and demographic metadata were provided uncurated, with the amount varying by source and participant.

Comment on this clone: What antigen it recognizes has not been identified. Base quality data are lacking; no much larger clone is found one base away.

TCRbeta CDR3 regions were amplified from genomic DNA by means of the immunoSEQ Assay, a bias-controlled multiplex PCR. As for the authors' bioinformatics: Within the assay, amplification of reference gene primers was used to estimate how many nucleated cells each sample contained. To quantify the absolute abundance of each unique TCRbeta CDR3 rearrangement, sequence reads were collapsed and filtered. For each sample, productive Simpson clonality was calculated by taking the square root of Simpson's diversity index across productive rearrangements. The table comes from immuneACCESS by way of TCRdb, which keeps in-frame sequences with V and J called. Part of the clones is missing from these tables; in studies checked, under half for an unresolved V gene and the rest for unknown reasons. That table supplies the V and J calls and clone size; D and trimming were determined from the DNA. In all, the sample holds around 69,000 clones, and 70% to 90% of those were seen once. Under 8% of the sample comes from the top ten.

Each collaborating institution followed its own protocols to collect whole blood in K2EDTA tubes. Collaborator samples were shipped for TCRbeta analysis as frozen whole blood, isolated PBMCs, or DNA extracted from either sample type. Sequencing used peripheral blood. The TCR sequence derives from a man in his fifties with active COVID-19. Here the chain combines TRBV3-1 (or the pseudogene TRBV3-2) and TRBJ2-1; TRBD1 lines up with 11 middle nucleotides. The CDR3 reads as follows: CASSQEDRGPRFF. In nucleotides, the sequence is TGTGCCAGCAGCCAGGAGGACAGGGGGCCCAGGTTCTTC.